The 11 T cell receptor beta chains presented below share a single source sample, sequenced in a study of T cells in Graves' hyperthyroidism and ophthalmopathy. From RNA transcripts, TCR beta CDR3 regions were amplified. The TCR CDR3 was amplified in a first-round RT-PCR using the HTBI primer set. TCRdb reanalysed the multiplex PCR reads using MiXCR and keeps one entry per CDR3 protein. The sample records more than 75,000 distinct CDR3 sequences, about half being singletons. Sequenced sample: blood. The source of these receptors is a woman aged 40 to 50 with Graves' hyperthyroidism.

As to this clonotype: A read error may produce the germline difference seen at one junction end. The rearrangement uses TRBV6-5 and TRBJ2-7; perhaps TRBD1 as D (6 bases). Germline V gene sequence: CDR1 MNHEY, CDR2 SVGAGI. The CDR3 is made up of 14 amino acids. The CDR3 DNA sequence: TGTGCCAGCAGTTTGTGGGACAACTCCTACGGGCAGTACTTC. Translated, it gives CASSLWDNSYGQYF.

The chain combines TRBV10-3 with TRBJ2-6, with 7 bases aligning to TRBD1. Germline CDR1 reads ENHRY; CDR2 reads SYGVKD. The CDR3 has 16 residues. V gave up 3 bases and J gave up 2 bases; unmatched junction bases: 4. CDR3 region: CAISDLTGAGANVLTF. The DNA for the CDR3 is TGTGCCATCAGTGATTTAACAGGGGCTGGGGCCAACGTCCTGACTTTC.

V is TRBV9 and J is TRBJ1-1; D is undetermined. Trimming removed 4 bases from V and 1 base from J, with 17 bases in between. CDR3 length equals 16 residues. Germline CDR1 SGDLS, CDR2 YYNGEE. Here the CDR3 DNA reads TGTGCCAGCAGCCCCGAGCTTAGGAGGAAGAACACTGAAGCTTTCTTT. Its protein is CASSPELRRKNTEAFF.

This clonotype is labeled medium-sized. The CDR3 DNA reads as TGTGCCAGCAGCTTGGAGCCTTCCGGGACAGGGAACAATCAGCCCCAGCATTTT. Its translation: CASSLEPSGTGNNQPQHF. This sequence joins TRBV5-5 and TRBJ1-5; 9 positions agree with TRBD1. The CDR3 is made up of 18 amino acids. J lost 3 bases, V lost 0 bases, and 10 bases had no gene match. Germline values: CDR1 SGHKS, CDR2 YYEKEE (reference sequence).

The rearrangement joins TRBV15 to TRBJ1-5; D gene ambiguous. Trimming cost V 0 bases and J 1 base, with 7 bases left between them. Per germline, CDR1 LNHNV and CDR2 YYDKDF (reference sequence). This CDR3 is 15 amino acids long. The CDR3 DNA is TGTGCCACCAGCAGAGATTCGGGCAGCAATCAGCCCCAGCATTTT. The encoded protein is CATSRDSGSNQPQHF.

This clonotype came up many times. The chain joins TRBV20-1 to TRBJ2-7; 9 nucleotides agree with TRBD2. Per the germline V gene, CDR1 is DFQATT and CDR2 is SNEGSKA (reference sequence). The ends lost 6 bases at V and 3 bases at J; junction bases unmatched: 12. This CDR3 comprises 15 residues. This CDR3 reads CSAPNSGSPHYEQYF. The CDR3 DNA reads as TGCAGTGCCCCGAATAGCGGGAGTCCTCACTACGAGCAGTACTTC.

The chain recombines TRBV13 with TRBJ1-1, with D possibly being TRBD1 (5 bases). CDR3 length equals 14 residues. Trimming removed 6 bases from V and 7 bases from J, with 18 bases in between. Per germline, CDR1 PRHDT and CDR2 FYEKMQ (reference sequence). The CDR3 DNA sequence: TGTGCCAGCAGGCTCACAGGCGCCTCTGGTGAAGCTTTCTTT. This gives the protein CASRLTGASGEAFF. Using reference TRBV13 and TRBJ1-1 for the parts outside the CDR3, the full variable domain is AAGVIQSPRHLIKEKRETATLKCYPIPRHDTVYWYQQGPGQDPQFLISFYEKMQSDKGSIPDRFSAQQFSDYHSELNMSSLELGDSALYFCASRLTGASGEAFFGQGTRLTVV.

The chain couples TRBV5-1 to TRBJ2-7, with a possible D match to TRBD1 (5 bases). Looked up from germline, CDR1 is SGHRS and CDR2 is YFSETQ. V gave up 5 bases and J gave up 7 bases, with 19 bases separating them. The CDR3 loop spans 14 amino acids. CDR3 sequence: CASRPGADTGEQYF. As DNA, the CDR3 is TGCGCCAGCAGACCTGGGGCGGATACCGGGGAGCAGTACTTC.

This chain connects TRBV7-2 to TRBJ2-5, with 8 bases that match TRBD1. The CDR3 runs to 15 residues. V lost 5 bases, J lost 4 bases, and 9 bases stayed unmatched. Germline CDR1 reads SGHTA; CDR2 reads FQGNSA. CDR3 DNA sequence: TGTGCCAGCAGCCAGTTGACAGGGGAGCGAGAGACCCAGTACTTC. It translates to CASSQLTGERETQYF.

At least ten counts were recorded for this clonotype. The rearrangement uses TRBV9 and TRBJ1-2; D gene ambiguous. CDR3 length: 15 amino acids. Trimming shortened V by 3 bases and J by 2 bases, and 14 bases separated the two germline ends. Germline values: CDR1 SGDLS, CDR2 YYNGEE. CDR3 sequence reads: CASSAPGRVNYGYTF. The CDR3 nucleotides read TGTGCCAGCAGCGCCCCCGGGAGGGTAAACTATGGCTACACCTTC. Variable domain in full (rest from reference TRBV9 and TRBJ1-2): DSGVTQTPKHLITATGQRVTLRCSPRSGDLSVYWYQQSLDQGLQFLIQYYNGEERAKGNILERFSAQQFPDLHSELNLSSLELGDSALYFCASSAPGRVNYGYTFGSGTRLTVV.

The V gene is TRBV7-8, the J gene TRBJ2-3; no reliable D call. The germline V gene has CDR1 SGHVS and CDR2 FQNEAQ. V lost 1 base, J lost 5 bases, and 19 bases lay in between. The CDR3 contains 17 residues. The CDR3 region is CASSLDSLGSVGDTQYF. CDR3 in DNA: TGTGCCAGCAGCTTAGACTCCTTGGGCTCGGTGGGAGATACGCAGTATTTT.